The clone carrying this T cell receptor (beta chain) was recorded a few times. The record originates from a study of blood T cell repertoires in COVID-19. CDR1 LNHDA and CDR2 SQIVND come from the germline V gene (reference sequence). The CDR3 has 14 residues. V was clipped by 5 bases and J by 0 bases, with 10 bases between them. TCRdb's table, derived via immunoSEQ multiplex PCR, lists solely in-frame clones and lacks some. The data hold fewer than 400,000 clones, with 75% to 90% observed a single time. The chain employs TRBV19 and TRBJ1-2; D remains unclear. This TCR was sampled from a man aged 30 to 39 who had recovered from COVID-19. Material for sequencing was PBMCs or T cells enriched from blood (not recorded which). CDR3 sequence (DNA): TGTGCCAGTAGTGACGGAGGAGCTAACTATGGCTACACCTTC. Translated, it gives CASSDGGANYGYTF.